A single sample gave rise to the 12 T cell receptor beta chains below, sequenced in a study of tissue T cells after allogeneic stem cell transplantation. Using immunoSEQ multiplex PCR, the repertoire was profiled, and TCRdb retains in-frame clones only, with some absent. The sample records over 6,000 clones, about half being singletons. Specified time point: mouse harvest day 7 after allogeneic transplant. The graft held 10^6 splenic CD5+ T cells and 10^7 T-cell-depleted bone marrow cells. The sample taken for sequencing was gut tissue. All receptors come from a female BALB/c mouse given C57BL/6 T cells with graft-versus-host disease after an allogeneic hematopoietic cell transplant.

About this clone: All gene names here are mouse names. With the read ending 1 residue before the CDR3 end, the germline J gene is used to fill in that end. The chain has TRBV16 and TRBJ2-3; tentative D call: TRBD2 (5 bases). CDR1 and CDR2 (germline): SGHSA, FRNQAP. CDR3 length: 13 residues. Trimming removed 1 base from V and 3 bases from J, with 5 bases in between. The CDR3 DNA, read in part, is TGTGCAAGCAGCTTAGTGGGGGCAGAAACGCTGTAT. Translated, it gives CASSLVGAETLY. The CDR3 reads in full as CASSLVGAETLYF. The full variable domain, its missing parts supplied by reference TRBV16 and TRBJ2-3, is NAGVIQTPRHKVTGKGQEATLWCEPISGHSAVFWYRQTIVQGLEFLTYFRNQAPIDDSGMPKERFSAQMPNQSHSTLKIQSTQPQDSAVYLCASSLVGAETLYFGSGTRLTVL.

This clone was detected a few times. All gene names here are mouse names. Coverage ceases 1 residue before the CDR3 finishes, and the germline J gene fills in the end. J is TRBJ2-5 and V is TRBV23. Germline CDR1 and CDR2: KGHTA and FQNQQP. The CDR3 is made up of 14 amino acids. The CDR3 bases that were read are TGCTCCAGCAGTCCTCGGCAGATCCAAGACACCCAGTAC. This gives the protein CSSSPRQIQDTQY. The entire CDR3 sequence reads CSSSPRQIQDTQYF. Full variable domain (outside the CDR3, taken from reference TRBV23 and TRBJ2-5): DAAVTQKPRYLIKMKGQEAEMKCIPEKGHTAVFWYQQKQSKELKFLIYFQNQQPLDQIDMVKERFSAVCPSSSLCSLGIRTCEAEDSALYLCSSSPRQIQDTQYFGPGTRLLVL.

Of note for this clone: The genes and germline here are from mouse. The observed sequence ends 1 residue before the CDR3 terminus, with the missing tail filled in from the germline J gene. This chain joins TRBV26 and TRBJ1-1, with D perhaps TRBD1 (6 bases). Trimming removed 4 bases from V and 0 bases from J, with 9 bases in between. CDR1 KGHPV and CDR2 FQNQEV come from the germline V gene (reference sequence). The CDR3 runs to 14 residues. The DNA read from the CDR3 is TGTGCCAGCAGTCCGGGACACACAAACACAGAAGTCTTC. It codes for CASSPGHTNTEVF. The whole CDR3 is CASSPGHTNTEVFF.

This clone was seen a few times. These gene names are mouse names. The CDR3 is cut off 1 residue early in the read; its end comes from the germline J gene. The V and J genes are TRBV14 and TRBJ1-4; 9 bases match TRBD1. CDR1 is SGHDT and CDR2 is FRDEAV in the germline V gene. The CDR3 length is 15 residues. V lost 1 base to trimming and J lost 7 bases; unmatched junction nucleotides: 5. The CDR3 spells CASSFLGQGVERLFF. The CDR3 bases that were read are TGTGCCAGCAGTTTCCTGGGACAGGGAGTCGAAAGATTATTT.

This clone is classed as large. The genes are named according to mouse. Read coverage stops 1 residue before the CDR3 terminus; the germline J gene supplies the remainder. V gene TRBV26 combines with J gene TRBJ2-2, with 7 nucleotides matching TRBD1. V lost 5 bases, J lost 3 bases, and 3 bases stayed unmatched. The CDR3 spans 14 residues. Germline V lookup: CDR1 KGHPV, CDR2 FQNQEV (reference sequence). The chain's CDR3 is CASSYRGDTGQLYF. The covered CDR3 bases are TGTGCCAGCAGTTACAGGGGTGACACCGGGCAGCTCTAC.

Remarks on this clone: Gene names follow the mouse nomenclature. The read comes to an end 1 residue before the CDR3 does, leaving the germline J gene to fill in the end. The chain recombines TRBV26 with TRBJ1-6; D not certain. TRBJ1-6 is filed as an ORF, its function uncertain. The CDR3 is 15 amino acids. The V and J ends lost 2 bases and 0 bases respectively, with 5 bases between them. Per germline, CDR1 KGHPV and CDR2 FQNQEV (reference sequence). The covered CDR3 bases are TGTGCCAGCAGTCTGGGGAATTCCTATAATTCGCCCCTCTAC. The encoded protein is CASSLGNSYNSPLY. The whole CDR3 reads CASSLGNSYNSPLYF.

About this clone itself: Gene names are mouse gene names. CDR3 DNA, as far as it was read: TGCTCCAGCAGTCCGGGACAGGGGACAGAAGTCTTC. Translating gives CSSSPGQGTEVF. The complete CDR3 protein is CSSSPGQGTEVFF. The chain combines TRBV23 with TRBJ1-1; the table's D call TRBD1 went unverified against the DNA. The read comes to an end 1 residue before the CDR3 does, leaving the germline J gene to fill in the end. Germline V gene data show CDR1 as KGHTA and CDR2 as FQNQQP. The CDR3 totals 13 residues.

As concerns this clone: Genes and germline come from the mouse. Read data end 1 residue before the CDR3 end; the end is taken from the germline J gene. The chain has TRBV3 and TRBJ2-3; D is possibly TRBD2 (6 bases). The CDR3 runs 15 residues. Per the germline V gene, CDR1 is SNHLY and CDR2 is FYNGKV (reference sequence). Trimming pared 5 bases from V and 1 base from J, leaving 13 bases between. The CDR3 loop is CASSSGGGGAETLYF. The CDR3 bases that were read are TGTGCCAGCAGCAGTGGGGGAGGGGGTGCAGAAACGCTGTAT. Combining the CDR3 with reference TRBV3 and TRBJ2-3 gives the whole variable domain GPKVLQIPSHQIIDMGQMVTLNCDPVSNHLYFYWYKQILGQQMEFLVNFYNGKVMEKSKLFKDQFSVERPDGSYFTLKIQPTALEDSAVYFCASSSGGGGAETLYFGSGTRLTVL.

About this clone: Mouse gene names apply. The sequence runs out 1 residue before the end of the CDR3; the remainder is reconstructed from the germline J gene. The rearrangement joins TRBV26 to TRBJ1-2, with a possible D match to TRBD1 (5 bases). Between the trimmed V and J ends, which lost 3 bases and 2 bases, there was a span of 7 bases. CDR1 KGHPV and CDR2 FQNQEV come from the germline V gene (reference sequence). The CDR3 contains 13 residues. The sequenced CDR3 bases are TGTGCCAGCAGTCTAGGGGAGAACTCCGACTACACC. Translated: CASSLGENSDYT. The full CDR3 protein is CASSLGENSDYTF.

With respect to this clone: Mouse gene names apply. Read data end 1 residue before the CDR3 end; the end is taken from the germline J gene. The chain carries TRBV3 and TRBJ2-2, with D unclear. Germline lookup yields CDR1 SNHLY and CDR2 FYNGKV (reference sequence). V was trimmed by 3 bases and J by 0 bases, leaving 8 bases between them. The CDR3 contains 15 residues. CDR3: CASSFVSPNTGQLYF. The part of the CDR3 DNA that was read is TGTGCCAGCAGCTTCGTCTCACCAAACACCGGGCAGCTCTAC.

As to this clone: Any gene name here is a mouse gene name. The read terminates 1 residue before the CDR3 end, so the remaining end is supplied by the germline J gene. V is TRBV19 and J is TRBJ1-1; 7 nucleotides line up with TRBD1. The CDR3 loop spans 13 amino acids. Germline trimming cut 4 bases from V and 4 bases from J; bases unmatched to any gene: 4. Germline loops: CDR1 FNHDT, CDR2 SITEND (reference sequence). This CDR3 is CASSDRVATEVFF. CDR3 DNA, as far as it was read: TGTGCCAGCAGTGACAGGGTGGCCACAGAAGTCTTC.

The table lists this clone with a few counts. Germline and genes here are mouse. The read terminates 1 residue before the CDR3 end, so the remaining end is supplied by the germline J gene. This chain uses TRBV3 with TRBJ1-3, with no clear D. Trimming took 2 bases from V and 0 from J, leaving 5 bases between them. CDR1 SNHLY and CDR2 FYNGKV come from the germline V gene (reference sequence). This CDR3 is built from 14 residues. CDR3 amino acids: CASSLSDSGNTLYF. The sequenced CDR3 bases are TGTGCCAGCAGCTTATCTGATTCTGGAAATACGCTCTAT.